These 27 T cell receptor beta chains originate from one sample sequenced in a study of T cell repertoires in cytomegalovirus infection. TCRdb re-called the reads through MiXCR, storing one row per CDR3 protein. The sample lists 570,000 or so distinct CDR3 sequences; 40% were seen once. These receptors' antigens are unknown. Sequencing used cultured PBMCs, obtained from culture after CMV antigen stimulation. Every receptor here comes from a human donor in good health (CMV status not recorded). Some clones in this sample may be carry-over from other donors' samples.

The genes are TRBV3-1 and TRBJ2-3; the D gene is possibly TRBD2 (6 bases). V dropped 7 bases and J dropped 2 bases, with 25 bases sitting between them. Germline lookup yields CDR1 LGHDT and CDR2 YNNKEL (reference sequence). The CDR3 extends over 18 amino acids. CDR3 bases: TGTGCCAGCACCGAGGCCCTCTCAGCGGGCCCAACCACAGATACGCAGTATTTT. This translates into CASTEALSAGPTTDTQYF.

This clonotype was seen more than once but under ten times. The chain couples TRBV6-5 to TRBJ1-2, with TRBD1 matching over 8 bases. Unmatched junction bases numbered 6, after V lost 5 bases and J lost 4 bases. The CDR3 has 14 residues. Per the germline V gene, CDR1 is MNHEY and CDR2 is SVGAGI. The CDR3, as DNA: TGTGCCAGCAGTGGCCTGGACAGGGCCTATGGCTACACCTTC. Translating it yields CASSGLDRAYGYTF.

This clonotype was recorded a few times. The chain links TRBV4-1 to TRBJ2-4; 8 bases line up with TRBD1. Germline CDR1 reads MGHRA; CDR2 reads YSYEKL. The CDR3 is made up of 19 amino acids. With 0 bases clipped from V and 0 bases from J, the junction kept 10 bases outside the gene matches. CDR3 amino acids: CASSQDPTRDRLAKNIQYF. CDR3 bases: TGCGCCAGCAGCCAAGACCCCACCAGGGACAGGCTAGCCAAAAACATTCAGTACTTC.

In its sample, this clonotype was seen a few times. This chain joins TRBV6-5 and TRBJ2-5, with 8 bases lining up with TRBD2. Germline V CDR1 and CDR2: MNHEY, SVGAGI. The CDR3 has 16 amino acids. Trimming took 2 bases from V and 1 from J; bases not matched to a gene: 6. CDR3 sequence reads: CASSYISGGRQETQYF. The CDR3 DNA reads as TGTGCCAGCAGTTACATCAGCGGGGGCCGCCAAGAGACCCAGTACTTC.

The chain uses TRBV27 and TRBJ2-3; D is unresolved. CDR1 and CDR2 (germline): MNHEY, SMNVEV (reference sequence). The CDR3 runs to 15 residues. V lost 5 bases, J lost 3 bases, and 15 bases lay in between. The CDR3 nucleotides are TGTGCCAGCAGTCCGAGCCGTCTAGTTACAGATACGCAGTATTTT. Translated: CASSPSRLVTDTQYF.

This chain connects TRBV27 to TRBJ2-1; possibly TRBD1 or TRBD2 for D (6 bases each). The CDR3 contains 16 residues. Germline assignment: CDR1 MNHEY and CDR2 SMNVEV (reference sequence). V shed 5 bases and J shed 0 bases, with 14 bases lying between them. In nucleotides, the CDR3 is TGTGCCAGCAGTGCCCGGGGGCCGAGCTCCTACAATGAGCAGTTCTTC. Amino acid sequence: CASSARGPSSYNEQFF.

This clonotype has a handful of counts. The chain is built from TRBV4-1 and TRBJ2-7, with D unclear. Germline V gene data show CDR1 as MGHRA and CDR2 as YSYEKL. The V and J ends lost 0 bases and 6 bases respectively, with 9 bases between them. CDR3 size: 13 residues. This chain's CDR3 is CASSQERPSEQYF. CDR3 coding DNA: TGCGCCAGCAGCCAAGAGAGGCCTTCCGAGCAGTACTTC.

A few counts support this clonotype. This chain uses TRBV10-3 with TRBJ2-7, with 9 positions matching TRBD1. This CDR3 region has 14 residues. CDR1 and CDR2 (germline): ENHRY, SYGVKD. V shed 7 bases, J shed 1 base, and the junction held 5 bases outside the gene matches. CDR3 loop: CAITEGTGSYEQYF. The CDR3, as DNA: TGTGCCATCACCGAGGGGACAGGGTCCTACGAGCAGTACTTC.

This chain connects TRBV28 to TRBJ1-5; 8 bases are shared with TRBD1. Germline lookup yields CDR1 MDHEN and CDR2 SYDVKM. The CDR3 loop spans 15 amino acids. With 6 bases clipped from V and 5 bases from J, the junction kept 9 bases outside the gene matches. The DNA for the CDR3 is TGTGCCAGCAGCGGGAGCGCGACAGGGGATCAGCCCCAGCATTTT. Residues: CASSGSATGDQPQHF.

The V gene is TRBV29-1, the J gene TRBJ1-2; D is unresolved. V gave up 3 bases and J gave up 2 bases, with 7 bases separating them. This CDR3 is built from 12 residues. Germline V gives CDR1 SQVTM, CDR2 ANQGSEA. This CDR3 reads CSVDVANYGYTF. CDR3 nucleotide sequence: TGCAGCGTTGATGTGGCCAACTATGGCTACACCTTC.

Turning to this clonotype: Since a much larger clone is just one base distant, this may be a read error. The chain joins TRBV7-2 to TRBJ1-1; D unclear. Trimming pared 7 bases from V and 7 bases from J, leaving 22 bases between. Per germline, CDR1 SGHTA and CDR2 FQGNSA. This CDR3 is built from 15 residues. The CDR3 nucleotides read TGTGCCAGCACCGCGGGGTGGGATCGTGACAATGAAGCTTTCTTT. This encodes CASTAGWDRDNEAFF.

This chain uses TRBV4-3 with TRBJ2-5; the D is unclear. V was cut by 6 bases and J by 3 bases, with 20 bases left in between. The CDR3 is made up of 16 amino acids. Germline V gene sequence: CDR1 LGHNA, CDR2 YSLEER. In nucleotides, the CDR3 is TGCGCCAGCAGTCCCTCACCCTCCATGGCGGAAGAGACCCAGTACTTC. This codes for CASSPSPSMAEETQYF.

This chain uses TRBV20-1 with TRBJ2-1; 8 bases are shared with TRBD1. CDR3 size: 14 residues. Germline V gives CDR1 DFQATT, CDR2 SNEGSKA (reference sequence). V trimming: 0 bases; J trimming: 8 bases; junction bases outside the gene matches: 6. This CDR3 is CSARESQGADEQFF. The CDR3 region has the DNA TGCAGTGCTAGAGAAAGCCAGGGGGCGGATGAGCAGTTCTTC.

The rearrangement links TRBV18 to TRBJ1-4; 9 bases match TRBD1. V trimming: 2 bases; J trimming: 8 bases; junction bases outside the gene matches: 6. The CDR3 has 15 residues. Germline V gene sequence: CDR1 KGHSH, CDR2 LQKENI. The CDR3 sequence: CASSPGQGPGEKLFF. Written as DNA, the CDR3 is TGTGCCAGCTCACCAGGACAGGGGCCAGGAGAAAAACTGTTTTTT.

V is TRBV27 and J is TRBJ1-1; no reliable D call. The CDR3 runs to 14 residues. Germline V lookup: CDR1 MNHEY, CDR2 SMNVEV (reference sequence). Trimming left V 6 bases short and J 2 bases short, with 13 bases between. The CDR3 region has the DNA TGTGCCAGCAGCCCAGGCCTGGGAAACACTGAAGCTTTCTTT. It encodes CASSPGLGNTEAFF.

The chain carries TRBV19 and TRBJ2-7; D gene unclear. There are 10 residues in the CDR3. Looked up from germline, CDR1 is LNHDA and CDR2 is SQIVND (reference sequence). With 6 bases removed from V and 5 bases from J, the gap between germline ends came to 5 bases. The CDR3 loop reads CASRYHEQYF. The DNA for the CDR3 is TGTGCCAGTAGATACCACGAGCAGTACTTC.

Points on this clonotype: A much larger clone differs by one base, so this may be a read error. The chain recombines TRBV7-2 with TRBJ1-6; D call uncertain. The germline V gene has CDR1 SGHTA and CDR2 FQGNSA. There are 15 residues in the CDR3. The CDR3 protein is CASSFTGLYNSPFHF. The CDR3 DNA is TGTGCCAGCAGCTTCACCGGGCTGTATAATTCACCCTTCCACTTT.

This clonotype appeared a few times. The J gene is TRBJ1-6, the V gene TRBV20-1, with D possibly matching TRBD1 (5 bases). The CDR3 runs 12 residues. Between the trimmed V and J ends, which lost 5 bases and 11 bases, there was a span of 13 bases. Germline CDR1 DFQATT, CDR2 SNEGSKA (reference sequence). The CDR3 DNA follows: TGCAGTGCTGGACGGGGGAGCGCACCCCTCCACTTT. Translation: CSAGRGSAPLHF.

The J gene is TRBJ1-1, the V gene TRBV7-2, with TRBD1 matching 7 bases. This CDR3 is built from 13 residues. J gave up 10 bases and V 5 bases, and 10 bases lay outside the gene matches. Per germline, CDR1 SGHTA and CDR2 FQGNSA. DNA for the CDR3: TGTGCCAGCAGCCTCGACAGGGTCGGGGGAGCTTTCTTT. Translation: CASSLDRVGGAFF.

The chain links TRBV7-2 to TRBJ2-5; TRBD2 matches 12 bases. The V gene's germline CDR1 is SGHTA and CDR2 FQGNSA. V was clipped by 8 bases and J by 3 bases; unmatched bases: 4. CDR3 length: 14 amino acids. The CDR3 coding sequence is TGTGCCAGCGGCCGACTAGCGGGAGAAGAGACCCAGTACTTC. Its translation is CASGRLAGEETQYF.

This chain joins TRBV6-1 and TRBJ2-1; 12 nucleotides agree with TRBD2. V shed 4 bases and J 8 bases; nucleotides not matched to a gene: 3. Germline CDR1 reads MNHNS; CDR2 reads SASEGT. The CDR3 length is 14 residues. The CDR3 DNA reads as TGTGCCAGCAGTGGGCTAGCGGGAGGGTATGAGCAGTTCTTC. Amino acids: CASSGLAGGYEQFF.

The chain employs TRBV28 and TRBJ2-4; 8 nucleotides align to TRBD1. The germline gives CDR1 MDHEN, CDR2 SYDVKM. V lost 6 bases to trimming and J lost 8 bases; unmatched junction nucleotides: 9. This CDR3 region has 14 residues. The CDR3 loop reads CASSLRQGLDIQYF. The CDR3 coding sequence is TGTGCCAGCAGCCTGAGACAGGGGTTAGACATTCAGTACTTC.

This clonotype appeared a few times. This rearrangement joins TRBV24-1 to TRBJ2-1; TRBD2 agrees at 12 bases. Germline loops: CDR1 KGHDR, CDR2 SFDVKD. The V and J ends lost 0 bases and 7 bases, in that order; junction bases with no gene match: 6. The CDR3 spans 17 residues. DNA of the CDR3: TGTGCCACCAGTGATTTGCAAGGACTAGCGGGGCAAAATGAGCAGTTCTTC. As protein: CATSDLQGLAGQNEQFF.

The chain couples TRBV6-2 or TRBV6-3 to TRBJ1-1; D is undetermined. Deletions cut 4 bases from V and 4 bases from J, with 7 bases between. The germline V gene has CDR1 MNHEY and CDR2 SVGEGT. CDR3 length equals 12 residues. The DNA for the CDR3 is TGTGCCAGCAGTTTACGCCCCACTGAAGCTTTCTTT. Its translation: CASSLRPTEAFF.

The rearrangement joins TRBV4-2 to TRBJ1-4, with D perhaps matching TRBD1 (5 bases). The germline gives CDR1 LGHNA, CDR2 YNFKEQ. V lost 1 base and J 5 bases, leaving 11 bases between the germline ends. CDR3 length: 15 residues. As DNA, the CDR3 is TGTGCCAGCAGCCAAGGACAGCAGTCGAATGAAAAACTGTTTTTT. This codes for CASSQGQQSNEKLFF.

The gene calls are TRBV6-5 and TRBJ2-2; 10 nucleotides line up with TRBD2. V dropped 6 bases and J dropped 1; count of bases not matched to a gene: 2. CDR1 is MNHEY, CDR2 SVGAGI, per germline. CDR3 length: 15 residues. Here the CDR3 DNA reads TGTGCCAGCAGCGGACTAGCGGAGAACACCGGGGAGCTGTTTTTT. It translates to CASSGLAENTGELFF.

DNA for the CDR3: TGCGCCAGCAGCGCTCCGGGACAGAATCAGCCCCAGCATTTT. It codes for CASSAPGQNQPQHF. The rearrangement joins TRBV4-1 to TRBJ1-5; 7 positions match TRBD1. J lost 4 bases, V lost 5 bases, and 5 bases had no gene match. The CDR3 is 14 residues long. Germline-derived CDR1 and CDR2 are MGHRA and YSYEKL.